Shown below are 17 T cell receptor beta chains from a single sample sequenced in a study of T cells after yellow fever vaccination. TCRdb processed the 5' RACE reads anew with MiXCR; each CDR3 protein has one entry. The data show around 330,000 distinct CDR3 sequences, around 3.6% seen once. The sequences come from PBMCs, collected on the day of the yellow fever booster vaccination. These receptors came from a man between 18 and 35 years old who received the YFV17D yellow fever vaccine.

This clonotype was detected ten times or more. This rearrangement joins TRBV6-5 to TRBJ1-5, with D possibly TRBD1 on 5 matching bases. Trimming left V 8 bases short and J 6 bases short, with 20 bases between. CDR3 size: 15 residues. Germline CDR1 MNHEY, CDR2 SVGAGI. In DNA form, the CDR3 reads TGTGCCAGCTCTTTGGGAGGGGCCCCCCTTCAGCCCCAGCATTTT. Translated: CASSLGGAPLQPQHF.

This clonotype was recorded many times. The V gene is TRBV2, the J gene TRBJ1-2, with D possibly TRBD1 on 6 matching bases. The CDR3 contains 15 residues. V was cut by 3 bases and J by 1 base, with 12 bases left in between. Per germline, CDR1 SNHLY and CDR2 FYNNEI. CDR3 nucleotide sequence: TGTGCCAGCAGTGAGAGACAGGTGAATAACTATGGCTACACCTTC. Protein product: CASSERQVNNYGYTF. The whole variable domain, filled in from reference TRBV2 and TRBJ1-2, reads EPEVTQTPSHQVTQMGQEVILRCVPISNHLYFYWYRQILGQKVEFLVSFYNNEISEKSEIFDDQFSVERPDGSNFTLKIRSTKLEDSAMYFCASSERQVNNYGYTFGSGTRLTVV.

The V and J genes are TRBV4-3 and TRBJ1-1; D call uncertain. CDR1 is LGHNA, CDR2 YSLEER, per germline. V lost 0 bases and J lost 0, with 8 bases in between. This CDR3 has 15 amino acids. CDR3 DNA: TGCGCCAGCAGCCAAGATGGGCGGGTGAACACTGAAGCTTTCTTT. Its protein is CASSQDGRVNTEAFF.

V is TRBV5-1 and J is TRBJ1-2, with D maybe TRBD1 (6 bases). From germline, CDR1 is SGHRS and CDR2 YFSETQ. The V and J ends lost 1 base and 4 bases respectively, with 17 bases between them. This CDR3 has 16 amino acids. CDR3 DNA: TGCGCCAGCAGCTTGTTCCCAGGGGTCGTGTCCTATGGCTACACCTTC. Its translation: CASSLFPGVVSYGYTF.

This clonotype came up many times. The CDR3 loop reads CASSPARGSEQYV. The DNA of the CDR3 is TGTGCCAGCTCACCAGCACGGGGTAGCGAGCAGTACGTC. The V call is TRBV18, the J call TRBJ2-7; D perhaps matches TRBD2 (5 bases). The germline V and J ends were trimmed by 2 bases and 6 bases, with 11 bases remaining between them. CDR3 length: 13 residues. Germline CDR1 is KGHSH and CDR2 is LQKENI.

This clonotype was counted ten times or more. The chain is built from TRBV6-6 and TRBJ2-3; D ambiguous. This CDR3 comprises 12 residues. V was pared by 0 bases and J by 5 bases, with 3 bases between. Germline V lookup: CDR1 MNHNY, CDR2 SVGAGI (reference sequence). This chain's CDR3 is CASSYSRDTQYF. In DNA form, the CDR3 reads TGTGCCAGCAGTTACTCGAGAGATACGCAGTATTTT.

The chain carries TRBV6-5 and TRBJ1-6, with a weak D call TRBD1 (6 bases). V was shortened by 8 bases and J by 11 bases, with 19 bases between the two germline ends. This CDR3 region has 14 residues. Germline loops: CDR1 MNHEY, CDR2 SVGAGI. The CDR3 protein is CASRGGGAMTPLHF. CDR3 bases: TGTGCCAGCCGGGGGGGGGGCGCCATGACACCCCTCCACTTT.

In this sample, this clonotype turned up a few times. V is TRBV20-1 and J is TRBJ2-3; D not resolved. The CDR3 length is 11 residues. The germline V gene has CDR1 DFQATT and CDR2 SNEGSKA (reference sequence). V gave up 6 bases and J gave up 7 bases, with 11 bases separating them. This CDR3 is CSALGQNTQYF. The CDR3 region has the DNA TGCAGTGCCCTTGGTCAGAATACGCAGTATTTT.

In this sample, this clonotype turned up many times. The V and J genes are TRBV7-2 and TRBJ1-1; D is perhaps TRBD1 (5 bases). The V end was cut by 5 bases, the J end by 9 bases, with 13 bases between. This CDR3 is built from 12 residues. CDR1 SGHTA and CDR2 FQGNSA come from the germline V gene. CDR3 sequence: CASSPRVQKAFF. For the CDR3, the DNA is TGTGCCAGCAGCCCCAGGGTCCAAAAAGCTTTCTTT.

Only a few counts were recorded for this clonotype. The chain links TRBV7-3 to TRBJ2-5; 15 bases align to TRBD2. V lost 4 bases and J lost 7; bases outside the gene matches: 10. Germline CDR1 and CDR2: SGHTA and FQGTGA. The CDR3 sequence is 17 residues long. Here the CDR3 DNA reads TGTGCCAGCAGCTCCGGGACTAGCGGGGGGTCCCGGTTGACCCAGTACTTC. Its protein product is CASSSGTSGGSRLTQYF.

The CDR3 spells CASMLAGQAVNEQFF. For the CDR3, the DNA is TGTGCCAGCATGCTAGCGGGGCAAGCCGTCAATGAGCAGTTCTTC. The V and J genes are TRBV2 and TRBJ2-1; 9 bases map to TRBD2. This CDR3 spans 15 amino acids. Losses at the gene ends were 7 bases for V and 6 bases for J; bases not matched to a gene: 10. Germline V gene data show CDR1 as SNHLY and CDR2 as FYNNEI.

Ten or more counts support this clonotype. The chain has TRBV25-1 and TRBJ1-2; TRBD1 aligns across 7 bases. Germline lookup yields CDR1 MGHDK and CDR2 SYGVNS. The CDR3 extends over 15 amino acids. V dropped 2 bases and J dropped 10; count of bases not matched to a gene: 13. CDR3 coding DNA: TGTGCCAGCAGTGAAATGTTTCGACAGGGAAAGGTCTACACCTTC. Its translation is CASSEMFRQGKVYTF.

This clonotype was observed a handful of times. The gene calls are TRBV12-3 or TRBV12-4 and TRBJ1-5; 7 bases line up with TRBD1. This CDR3 spans 14 amino acids. V shed 5 bases and J 2 bases; nucleotides not matched to a gene: 3. The CDR3 here is CASSTGDGNQPQHF. As DNA, the CDR3 is TGTGCCAGCAGTACAGGGGATGGCAATCAGCCCCAGCATTTT.

This clonotype was seen ten or more times. V and J are TRBV5-6 and TRBJ2-3, with TRBD1 as a possible D gene (5 bases). Trimming took 0 bases from V and 6 from J, leaving 14 bases between them. This CDR3 is 15 amino acids long. CDR1 is SGHDT, CDR2 YYEEEE, per germline. In DNA, the CDR3 is TGTGCCAGCAGCTTGGCAGGGTCTAGGCCCGATACGCAGTATTTT. Amino acid sequence: CASSLAGSRPDTQYF.

This clonotype was seen repeatedly, ten times or more. V is TRBV6-2 or TRBV6-3 and J is TRBJ2-7, with a tentative D call TRBD2 (6 bases). Trimming took off 0 bases at V and 5 bases at J, with 23 bases between the two ends. The germline gives CDR1 MNHEY, CDR2 SVGEGT. CDR3 length equals 18 residues. The CDR3 nucleotides are TGTGCCAGCAGTTACTCGAGAAAAGGACTACCGGTGCTCGACGAGCAGTACTTC. This sequence encodes CASSYSRKGLPVLDEQYF.

This clonotype was found a few times. The V and J genes are TRBV2 and TRBJ2-1; TRBD2 matches at 7 bases. CDR1 and CDR2 (germline): SNHLY, FYNNEI. The V gene end was trimmed by 11 bases and the J gene end by 4 bases; junction bases not matched to a gene: 8. CDR3 size: 13 residues. The CDR3 nucleotides read TGTGCCGCCCGCAGCGGGGCATACAATGAGCAGTTCTTC. Translation: CAARSGAYNEQFF.

This clonotype was recorded many times. The V call is TRBV7-6, the J call TRBJ2-7, with D unclear. The CDR3 consists of 15 residues. Germline CDR1 is SGHVS and CDR2 is FNYEAQ. V gave up 5 bases and J gave up 0 bases, with 14 bases separating them. The CDR3 loop is CASSEAKEISYEQYF. CDR3 nucleotides: TGTGCCAGCAGCGAGGCTAAGGAGATCTCCTACGAGCAGTACTTC.